The sequence of this TCR beta chain was determined in a study of blood T cell repertoires in COVID-19. Overall study: Specimens from acute and convalescent COVID-19 originated in the United States, Italy and Spain.

Some clones are missing from TCRdb's copy, which holds only in-frame ones; the method was immunoSEQ multiplex PCR. The table includes approximately 69,000 clones, around 81% detected once. The CDR3 spans 13 residues. V gave up 1 base and J gave up 6 bases, with 6 bases separating them. CDR1 and CDR2 from the germline V gene are SGHNT and YENEEA. This clone was counted between two and nine times. The sequenced sample was peripheral blood. The chain joins TRBV11-3 to TRBJ1-4; D remains ambiguous. The TCR originated in a woman in her seventies with acute or convalescent COVID-19. The DNA for the CDR3 is TGTGCCAGCAGCTTAGGCCAGGATGAAAAACTGTTTTTT. The encoded protein is CASSLGQDEKLFF.